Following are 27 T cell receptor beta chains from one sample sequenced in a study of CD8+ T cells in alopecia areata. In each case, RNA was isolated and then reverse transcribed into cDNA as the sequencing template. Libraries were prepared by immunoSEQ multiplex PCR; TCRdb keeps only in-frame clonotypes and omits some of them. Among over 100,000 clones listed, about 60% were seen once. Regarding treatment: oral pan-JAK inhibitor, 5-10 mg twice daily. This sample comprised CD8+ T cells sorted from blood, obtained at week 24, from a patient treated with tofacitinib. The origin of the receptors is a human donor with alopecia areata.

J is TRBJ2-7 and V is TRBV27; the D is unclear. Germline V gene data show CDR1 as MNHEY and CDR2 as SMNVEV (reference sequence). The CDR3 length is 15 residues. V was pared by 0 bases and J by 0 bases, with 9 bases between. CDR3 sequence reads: CASSLSTVPSYEQYF. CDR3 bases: TGTGCCAGCAGTTTATCCACAGTGCCCTCCTACGAGCAGTACTTC.

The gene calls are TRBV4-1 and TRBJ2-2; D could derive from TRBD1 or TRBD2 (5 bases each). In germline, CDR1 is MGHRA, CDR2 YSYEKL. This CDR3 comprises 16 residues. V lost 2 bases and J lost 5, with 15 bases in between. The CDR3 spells CASSQYGTPRTGELFF. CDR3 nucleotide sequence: TGCGCCAGCAGCCAATACGGGACCCCGAGGACCGGGGAGCTGTTTTTT.

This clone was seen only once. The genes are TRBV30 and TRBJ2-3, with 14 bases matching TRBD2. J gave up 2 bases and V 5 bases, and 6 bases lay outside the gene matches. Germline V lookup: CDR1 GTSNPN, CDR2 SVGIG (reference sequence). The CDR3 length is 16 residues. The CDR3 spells CAWGQGLAGATDTQYF. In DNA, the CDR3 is TGTGCCTGGGGCCAGGGACTAGCGGGGGCCACAGATACGCAGTATTTT.

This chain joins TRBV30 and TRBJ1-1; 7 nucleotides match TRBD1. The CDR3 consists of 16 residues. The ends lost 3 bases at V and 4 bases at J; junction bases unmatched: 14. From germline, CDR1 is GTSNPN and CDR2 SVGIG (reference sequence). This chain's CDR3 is CAWRAGTAFRVTEAFF. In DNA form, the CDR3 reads TGTGCCTGGAGGGCCGGGACAGCGTTTAGGGTCACTGAAGCTTTCTTT.

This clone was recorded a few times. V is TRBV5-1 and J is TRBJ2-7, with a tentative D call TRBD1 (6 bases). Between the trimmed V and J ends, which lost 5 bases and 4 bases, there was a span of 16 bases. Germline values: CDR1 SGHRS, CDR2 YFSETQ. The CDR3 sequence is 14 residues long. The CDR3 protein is CASSQLPTGYEQYF. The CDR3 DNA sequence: TGCGCCAGCAGTCAACTCCCGACAGGATACGAGCAGTACTTC.

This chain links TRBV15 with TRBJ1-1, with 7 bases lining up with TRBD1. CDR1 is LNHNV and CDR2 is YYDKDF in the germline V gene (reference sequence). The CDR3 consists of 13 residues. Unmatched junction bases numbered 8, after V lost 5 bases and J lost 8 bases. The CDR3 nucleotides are TGTGCCACCAGCCACGACAGGGCCCACGAAGCTTTCTTT. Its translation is CATSHDRAHEAFF.

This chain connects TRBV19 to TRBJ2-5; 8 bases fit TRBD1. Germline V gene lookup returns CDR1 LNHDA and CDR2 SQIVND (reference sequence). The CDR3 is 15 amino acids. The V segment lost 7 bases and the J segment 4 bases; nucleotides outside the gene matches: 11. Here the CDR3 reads CASTGAGGFGETQYF. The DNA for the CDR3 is TGTGCCAGTACTGGCGCAGGGGGCTTTGGAGAGACCCAGTACTTC.

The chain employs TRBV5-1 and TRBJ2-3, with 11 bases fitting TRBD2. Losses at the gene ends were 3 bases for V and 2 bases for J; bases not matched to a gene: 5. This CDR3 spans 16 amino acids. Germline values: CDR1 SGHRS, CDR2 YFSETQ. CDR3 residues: CASSSLAGGPTDTQYF. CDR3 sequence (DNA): TGCGCCAGCAGCTCTCTAGCGGGGGGCCCCACAGATACGCAGTATTTT.

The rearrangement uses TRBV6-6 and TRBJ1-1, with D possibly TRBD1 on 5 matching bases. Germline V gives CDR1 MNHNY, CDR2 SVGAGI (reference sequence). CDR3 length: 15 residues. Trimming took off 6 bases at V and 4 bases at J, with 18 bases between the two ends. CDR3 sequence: CASSQGVGRGTEAFF. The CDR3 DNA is TGTGCCAGCAGCCAGGGTGTAGGGAGGGGCACTGAAGCTTTCTTT.

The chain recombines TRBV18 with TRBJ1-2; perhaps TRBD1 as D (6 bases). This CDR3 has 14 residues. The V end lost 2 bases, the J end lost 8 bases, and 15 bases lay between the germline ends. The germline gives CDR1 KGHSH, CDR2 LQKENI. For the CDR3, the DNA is TGTGCCAGCTCACCATTGAACAGGGTGAGGGGCTACACCTTC. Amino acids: CASSPLNRVRGYTF.

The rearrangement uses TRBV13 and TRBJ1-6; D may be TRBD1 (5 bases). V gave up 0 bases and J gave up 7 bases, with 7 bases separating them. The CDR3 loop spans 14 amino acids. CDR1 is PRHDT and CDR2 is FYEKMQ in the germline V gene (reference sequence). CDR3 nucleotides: TGTGCCAGCAGCTTAGGTTGGGGGAATTCACCCCTCCACTTT. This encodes CASSLGWGNSPLHF.

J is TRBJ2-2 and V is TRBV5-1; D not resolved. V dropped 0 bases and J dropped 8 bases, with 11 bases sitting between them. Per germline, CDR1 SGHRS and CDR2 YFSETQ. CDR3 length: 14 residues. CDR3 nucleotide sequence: TGCGCCAGCAGCTTGGCCAGGCCATCGGGGGAGCTGTTTTTT. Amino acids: CASSLARPSGELFF.

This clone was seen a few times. CDR3 coding DNA: TGTGCCAGCAGCTTACCAGCCGGGGAGCTGTTTTTT. Protein sequence: CASSLPAGELFF. V gene TRBV7-9 combines with J gene TRBJ2-2; D gene unclear. Per the germline V gene, CDR1 is SEHNR and CDR2 is FQNEAQ (reference sequence). The CDR3 runs to 12 residues. V lost 2 bases and J 6 bases, leaving 4 bases between the germline ends.

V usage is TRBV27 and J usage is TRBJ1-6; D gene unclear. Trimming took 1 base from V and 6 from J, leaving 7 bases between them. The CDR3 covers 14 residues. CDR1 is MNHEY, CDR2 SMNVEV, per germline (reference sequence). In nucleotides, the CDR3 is TGTGCCAGCAGTTTATACCTACTTAATTCACCCCTCCACTTT. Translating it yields CASSLYLLNSPLHF.

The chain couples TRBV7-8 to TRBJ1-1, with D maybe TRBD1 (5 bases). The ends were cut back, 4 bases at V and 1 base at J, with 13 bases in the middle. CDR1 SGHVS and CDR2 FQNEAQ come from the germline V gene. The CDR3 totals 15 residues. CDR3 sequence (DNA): TGTGCCAGCAGCTCCACGTTAGACAGGAACACTGAAGCTTTCTTT. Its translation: CASSSTLDRNTEAFF.

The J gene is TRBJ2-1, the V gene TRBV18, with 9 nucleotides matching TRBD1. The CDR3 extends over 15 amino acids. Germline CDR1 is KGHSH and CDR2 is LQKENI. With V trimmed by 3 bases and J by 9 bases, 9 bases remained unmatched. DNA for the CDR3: TGTGCCAGCTCACCGATTCCGGGACAGGGCAGTGAGCAGTTCTTC. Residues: CASSPIPGQGSEQFF.

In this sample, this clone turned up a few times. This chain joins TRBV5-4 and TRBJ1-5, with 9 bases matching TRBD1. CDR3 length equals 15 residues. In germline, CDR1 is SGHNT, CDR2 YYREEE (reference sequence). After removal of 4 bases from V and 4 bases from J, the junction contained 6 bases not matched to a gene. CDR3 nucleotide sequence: TGTGCCAGCAGCCCCGGGACAGGGACTAATCAGCCCCAGCATTTT. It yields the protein CASSPGTGTNQPQHF.

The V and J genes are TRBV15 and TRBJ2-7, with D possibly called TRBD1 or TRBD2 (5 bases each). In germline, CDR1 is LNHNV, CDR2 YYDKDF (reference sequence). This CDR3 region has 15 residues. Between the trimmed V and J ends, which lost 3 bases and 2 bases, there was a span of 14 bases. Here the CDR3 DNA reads TGTGCCACCAGCAGCGAGGGGTTGGACGCCTACGAGCAGTACTTC. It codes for CATSSEGLDAYEQYF.

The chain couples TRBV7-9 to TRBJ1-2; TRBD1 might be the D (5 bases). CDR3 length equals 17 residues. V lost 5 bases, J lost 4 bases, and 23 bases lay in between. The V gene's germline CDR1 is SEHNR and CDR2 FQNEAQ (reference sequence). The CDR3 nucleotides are TGTGCCAGCAGCCTTCTTGGGGGACCCTATGCTGGCTATGGCTACACCTTC. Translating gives CASSLLGGPYAGYGYTF. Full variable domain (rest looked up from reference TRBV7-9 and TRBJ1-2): DTGVSQNPRHKITKRGQNVTFRCDPISEHNRLYWYRQTLGQGPEFLTYFQNEAQLEKSRLLSDRFSAERPKGSFSTLEIQRTEQGDSAMYLCASSLLGGPYAGYGYTFGSGTRLTVV.

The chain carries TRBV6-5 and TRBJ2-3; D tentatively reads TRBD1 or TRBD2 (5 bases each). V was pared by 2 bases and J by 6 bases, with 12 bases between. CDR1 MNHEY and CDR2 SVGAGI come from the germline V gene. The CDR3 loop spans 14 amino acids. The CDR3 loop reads CASSYGTGEDTQYF. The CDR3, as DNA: TGTGCCAGCAGTTACGGGACCGGGGAGGATACGCAGTATTTT.

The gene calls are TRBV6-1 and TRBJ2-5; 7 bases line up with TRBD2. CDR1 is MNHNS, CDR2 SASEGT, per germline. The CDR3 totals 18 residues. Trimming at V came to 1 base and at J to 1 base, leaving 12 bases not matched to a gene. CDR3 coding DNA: TGTGCCAGCAGTGAAGATTTTCACGGGACTACCTCCCAAGAGACCCAGTACTTC. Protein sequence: CASSEDFHGTTSQETQYF.

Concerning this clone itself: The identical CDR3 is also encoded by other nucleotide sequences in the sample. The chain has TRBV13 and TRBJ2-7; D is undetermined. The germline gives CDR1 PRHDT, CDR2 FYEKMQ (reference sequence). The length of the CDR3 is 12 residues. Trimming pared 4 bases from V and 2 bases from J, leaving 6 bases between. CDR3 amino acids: CASSSTPYEQYF. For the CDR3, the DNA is TGTGCCAGCAGCTCGACTCCCTACGAGCAGTACTTC.

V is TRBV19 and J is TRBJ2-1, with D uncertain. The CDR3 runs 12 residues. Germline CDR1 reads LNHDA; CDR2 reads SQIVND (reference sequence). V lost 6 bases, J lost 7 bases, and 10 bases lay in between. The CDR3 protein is CASSYMENEQFF. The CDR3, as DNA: TGTGCCAGTAGCTACATGGAGAATGAGCAGTTCTTC.

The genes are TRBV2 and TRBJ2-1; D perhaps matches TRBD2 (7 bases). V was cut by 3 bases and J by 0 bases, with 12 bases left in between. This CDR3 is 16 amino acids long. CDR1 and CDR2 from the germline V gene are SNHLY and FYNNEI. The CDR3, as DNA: TGTGCCAGCAGTGATCGCGGGGGCCTCTCCTACAATGAGCAGTTCTTC. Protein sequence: CASSDRGGLSYNEQFF.

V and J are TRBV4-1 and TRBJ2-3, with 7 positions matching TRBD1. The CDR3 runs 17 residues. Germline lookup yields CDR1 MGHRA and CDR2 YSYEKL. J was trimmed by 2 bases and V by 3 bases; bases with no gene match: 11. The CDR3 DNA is TGCGCCAGCAGCCAGCATGACAGGGATTACTACACAGATACGCAGTATTTT. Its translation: CASSQHDRDYYTDTQYF.

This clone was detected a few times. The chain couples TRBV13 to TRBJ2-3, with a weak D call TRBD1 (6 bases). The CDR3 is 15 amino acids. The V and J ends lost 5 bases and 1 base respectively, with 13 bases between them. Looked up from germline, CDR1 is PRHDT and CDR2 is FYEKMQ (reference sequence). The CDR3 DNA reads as TGTGCCAGCAGCGGGCGGACAGCGCGCACAGATACGCAGTATTTT. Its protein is CASSGRTARTDTQYF.

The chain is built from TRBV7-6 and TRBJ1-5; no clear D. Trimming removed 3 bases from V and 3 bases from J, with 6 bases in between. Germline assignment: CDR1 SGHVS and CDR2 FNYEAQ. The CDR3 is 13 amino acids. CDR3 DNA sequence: TGTGCCAGCAGCTTGGGCAACAATCAGCCCCAGCATTTT. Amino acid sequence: CASSLGNNQPQHF.